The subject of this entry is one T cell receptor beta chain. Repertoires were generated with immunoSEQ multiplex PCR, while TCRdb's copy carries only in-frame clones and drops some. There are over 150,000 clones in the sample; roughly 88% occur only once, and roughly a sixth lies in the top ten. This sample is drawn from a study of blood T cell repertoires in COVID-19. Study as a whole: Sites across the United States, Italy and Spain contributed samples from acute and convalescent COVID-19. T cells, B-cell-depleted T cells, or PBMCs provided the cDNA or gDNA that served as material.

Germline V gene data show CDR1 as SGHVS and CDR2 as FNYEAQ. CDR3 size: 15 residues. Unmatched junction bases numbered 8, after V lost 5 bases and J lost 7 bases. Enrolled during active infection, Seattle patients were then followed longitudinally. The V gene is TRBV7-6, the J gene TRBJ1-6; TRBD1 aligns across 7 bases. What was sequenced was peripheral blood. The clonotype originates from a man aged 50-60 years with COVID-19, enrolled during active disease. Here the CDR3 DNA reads TGTGCCAGCAGCGGGCGACAGGGCAGGAATTCACCCCTCCACTTT. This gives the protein CASSGRQGRNSPLHF.